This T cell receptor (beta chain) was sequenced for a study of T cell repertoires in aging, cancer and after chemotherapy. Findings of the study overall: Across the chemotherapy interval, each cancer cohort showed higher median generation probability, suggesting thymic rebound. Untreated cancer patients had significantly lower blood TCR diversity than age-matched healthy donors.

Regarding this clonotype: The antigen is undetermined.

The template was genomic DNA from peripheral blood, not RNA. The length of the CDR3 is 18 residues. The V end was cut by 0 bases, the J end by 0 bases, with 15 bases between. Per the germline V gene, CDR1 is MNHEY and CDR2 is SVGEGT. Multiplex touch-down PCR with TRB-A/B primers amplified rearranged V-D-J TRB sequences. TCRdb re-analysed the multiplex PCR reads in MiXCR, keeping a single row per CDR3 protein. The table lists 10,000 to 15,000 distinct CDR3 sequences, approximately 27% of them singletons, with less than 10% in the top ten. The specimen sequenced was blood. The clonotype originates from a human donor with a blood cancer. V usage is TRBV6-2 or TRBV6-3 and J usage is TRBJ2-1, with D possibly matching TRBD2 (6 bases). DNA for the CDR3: TGTGCCAGCAGTTACTCACTTCTAGCGTCGAGCTCCTACAATGAGCAGTTCTTC. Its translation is CASSYSLLASSSYNEQFF.